The clone carrying this TCR beta chain was counted between two and nine times. The data are from a study of spatial heterogeneity in lung cancer. Overall study: Raw-read counts averaged over ten per unique TCR and UMI combination.

Time point indicated: sample taken at primary tumor resection. Unsorted whole RNA of tumor, nontumor lung or frozen PBMC was sequenced. There were approximately 69 donors, all of them untreated patients with early-stage non-small cell lung cancer. Every cDNA TCR molecule received its own unique molecular identifier. One entry per CDR3 protein, called by TCRdb with MiXCR from the 5' RACE reads. The sample records over 50,000 distinct CDR3 sequences, about 8% being singletons. The sample was PBMCs, taken at surgery. The origin of this receptor is a female donor with early-stage non-small cell lung cancer.

This chain's CDR3 is CASSSVGSLAEKLFF. CDR3 DNA: TGTGCCAGCAGCTCCGTCGGGTCACTTGCGGAAAAACTGTTTTTT. V is TRBV27 and J is TRBJ1-4; D gene uncertain. The V end was cut by 6 bases, the J end by 8 bases, with 19 bases between. The CDR3 length is 15 residues. CDR1 MNHEY and CDR2 SMNVEV come from the germline V gene (reference sequence).